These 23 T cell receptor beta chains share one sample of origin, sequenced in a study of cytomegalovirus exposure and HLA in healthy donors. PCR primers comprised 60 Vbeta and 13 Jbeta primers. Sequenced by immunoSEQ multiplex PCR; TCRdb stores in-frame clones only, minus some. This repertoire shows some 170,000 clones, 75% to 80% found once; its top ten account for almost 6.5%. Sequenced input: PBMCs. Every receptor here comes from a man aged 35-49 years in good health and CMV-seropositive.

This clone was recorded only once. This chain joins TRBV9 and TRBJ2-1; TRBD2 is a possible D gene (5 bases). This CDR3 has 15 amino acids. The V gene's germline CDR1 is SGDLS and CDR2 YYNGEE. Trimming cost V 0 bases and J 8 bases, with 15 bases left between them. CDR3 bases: TGTGCCAGCAGCGTAGCGGACTGGGGATCGGATGAGCAGTTCTTC. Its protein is CASSVADWGSDEQFF. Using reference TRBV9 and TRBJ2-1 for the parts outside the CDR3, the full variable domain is DSGVTQTPKHLITATGQRVTLRCSPRSGDLSVYWYQQSLDQGLQFLIQYYNGEERAKGNILERFSAQQFPDLHSELNLSSLELGDSALYFCASSVADWGSDEQFFGPGTRLTVL.

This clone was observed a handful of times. Written as DNA, the CDR3 is TGTGCCAGCAGCGTAGTACTGGGGAGCGATACGCAGTATTTT. As protein: CASSVVLGSDTQYF. V and J are TRBV9 and TRBJ2-3; tentative D call: TRBD2 (5 bases). The CDR3 extends over 14 amino acids. Germline assignment: CDR1 SGDLS and CDR2 YYNGEE. Trimming took 0 bases from V and 6 from J, leaving 11 bases between them.

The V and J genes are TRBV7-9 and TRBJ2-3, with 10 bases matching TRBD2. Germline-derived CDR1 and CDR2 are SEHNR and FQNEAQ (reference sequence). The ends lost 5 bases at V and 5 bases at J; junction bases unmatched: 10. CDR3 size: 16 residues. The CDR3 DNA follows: TGTGCCAGCAGCCCGAACCTAGCGGGGGTAAGAGATACGCAGTATTTT. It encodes CASSPNLAGVRDTQYF.

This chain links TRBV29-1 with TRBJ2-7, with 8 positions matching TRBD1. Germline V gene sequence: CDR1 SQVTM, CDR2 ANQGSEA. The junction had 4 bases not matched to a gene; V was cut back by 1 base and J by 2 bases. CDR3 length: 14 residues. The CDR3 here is CSVEGQGAAYEQYF. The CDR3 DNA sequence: TGCAGCGTTGAAGGGCAGGGGGCCGCCTACGAGCAGTACTTC.

CDR3 coding DNA: TGTGCCTGGAGTGTCTCTAGCGGGAGTCTAACAGATACGCAGTATTTT. Residues: CAWSVSSGSLTDTQYF. This chain uses TRBV30 with TRBJ2-3; 10 nucleotides agree with TRBD2. V lost 0 bases to trimming and J lost 3 bases; unmatched junction nucleotides: 6. Germline loops: CDR1 GTSNPN, CDR2 SVGIG (reference sequence). This CDR3 region has 16 residues.

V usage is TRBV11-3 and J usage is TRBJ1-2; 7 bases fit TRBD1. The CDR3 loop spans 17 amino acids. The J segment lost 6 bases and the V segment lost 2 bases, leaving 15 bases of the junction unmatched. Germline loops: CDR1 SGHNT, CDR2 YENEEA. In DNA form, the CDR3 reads TGTGCCAGCAGCTTAACCCAATTTTCAGACAGGGAGGATGGCTACACCTTC. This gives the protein CASSLTQFSDREDGYTF. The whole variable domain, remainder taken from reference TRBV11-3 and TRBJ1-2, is EAGVVQSPRYKIIEKKQPVAFWCNPISGHNTLYWYLQNLGQGPELLIRYENEEAVDDSQLPKDRFSAERLKGVDSTLKIQPAELGDSAVYLCASSLTQFSDREDGYTFGSGTRLTVV.

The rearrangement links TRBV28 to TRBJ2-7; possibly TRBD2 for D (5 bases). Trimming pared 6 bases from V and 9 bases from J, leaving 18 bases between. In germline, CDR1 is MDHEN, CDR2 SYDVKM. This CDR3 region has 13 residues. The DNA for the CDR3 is TGTGCCAGCAGCCACGGGGAGAGGCTCCGGCAGTACTTC. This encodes CASSHGERLRQYF. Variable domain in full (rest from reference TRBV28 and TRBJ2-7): DVKVTQSSRYLVKRTGEKVFLECVQDMDHENMFWYRQDPGLGLRLIYFSYDVKMKEKGDIPEGYSVSREKKERFSLILESASTNQTSMYLCASSHGERLRQYFGPGTRLTVT.

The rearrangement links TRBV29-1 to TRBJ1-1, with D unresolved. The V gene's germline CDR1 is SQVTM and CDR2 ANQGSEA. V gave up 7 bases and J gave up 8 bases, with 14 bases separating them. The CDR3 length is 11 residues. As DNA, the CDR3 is TGCAGCGGCGCGGCCCTCCCCGAAGCTTTCTTT. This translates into CSGAALPEAFF.

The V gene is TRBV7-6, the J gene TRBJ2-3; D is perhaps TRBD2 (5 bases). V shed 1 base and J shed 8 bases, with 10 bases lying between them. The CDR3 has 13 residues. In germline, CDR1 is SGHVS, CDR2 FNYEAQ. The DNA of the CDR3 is TGTGCCAGCAGCTTAGTGTCAGAGGGTACGCAGTATTTT. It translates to CASSLVSEGTQYF.

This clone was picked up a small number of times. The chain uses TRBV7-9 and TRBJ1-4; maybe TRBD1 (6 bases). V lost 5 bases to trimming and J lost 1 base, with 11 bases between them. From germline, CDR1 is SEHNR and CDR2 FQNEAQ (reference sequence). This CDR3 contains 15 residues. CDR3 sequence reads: CASSPLGGTNEKLFF. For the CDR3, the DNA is TGTGCCAGCAGCCCTCTAGGGGGAACTAATGAAAAACTGTTTTTT.

The CDR3 DNA reads as TGTGCCAGCAGCTTCGACAGGGAGTCCAGCTACGAGCAGTACTTC. Translated, it gives CASSFDRESSYEQYF. The genes are TRBV7-9 and TRBJ2-7; TRBD1 agrees at 7 bases. The CDR3 length is 15 residues. V was clipped by 3 bases and J by 3 bases; unmatched bases: 8. Looked up from germline, CDR1 is SEHNR and CDR2 is FQNEAQ (reference sequence).

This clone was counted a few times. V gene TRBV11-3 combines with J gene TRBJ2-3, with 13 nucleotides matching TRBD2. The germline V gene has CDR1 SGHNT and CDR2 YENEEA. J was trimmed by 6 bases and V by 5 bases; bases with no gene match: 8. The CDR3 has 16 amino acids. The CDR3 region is CASSEGLAGLGDTQYF. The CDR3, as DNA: TGTGCCAGCAGCGAGGGACTAGCGGGGCTAGGTGATACGCAGTATTTT.

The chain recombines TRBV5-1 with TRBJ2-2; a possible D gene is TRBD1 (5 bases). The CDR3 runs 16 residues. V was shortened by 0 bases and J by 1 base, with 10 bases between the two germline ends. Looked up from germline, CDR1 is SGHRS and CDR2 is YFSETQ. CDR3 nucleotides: TGCGCCAGCAGCTTGGCCGGGCAGGGGAACACCGGGGAGCTGTTTTTT. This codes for CASSLAGQGNTGELFF.

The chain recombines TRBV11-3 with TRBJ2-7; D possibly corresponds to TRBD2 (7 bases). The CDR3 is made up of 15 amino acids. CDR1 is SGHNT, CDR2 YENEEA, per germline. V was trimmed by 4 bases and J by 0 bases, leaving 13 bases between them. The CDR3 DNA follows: TGTGCCAGCAGCTCCTTAGGGGGGGGCTCCTACGAGCAGTACTTC. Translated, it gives CASSSLGGGSYEQYF.

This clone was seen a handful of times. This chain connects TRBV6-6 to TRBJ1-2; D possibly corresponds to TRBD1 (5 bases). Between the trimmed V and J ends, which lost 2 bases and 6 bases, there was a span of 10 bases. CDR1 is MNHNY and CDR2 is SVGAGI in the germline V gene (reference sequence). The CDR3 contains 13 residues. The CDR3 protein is CASSYVAGNGYTF. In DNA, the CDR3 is TGTGCCAGCAGTTACGTAGCAGGGAATGGCTACACCTTC.

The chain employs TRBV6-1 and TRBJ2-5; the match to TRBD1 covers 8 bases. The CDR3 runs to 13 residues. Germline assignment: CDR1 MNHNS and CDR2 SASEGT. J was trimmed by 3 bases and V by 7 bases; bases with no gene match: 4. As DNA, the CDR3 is TGTGCCAGCATCAGGACAGGGAAAGAGACCCAGTACTTC. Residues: CASIRTGKETQYF.

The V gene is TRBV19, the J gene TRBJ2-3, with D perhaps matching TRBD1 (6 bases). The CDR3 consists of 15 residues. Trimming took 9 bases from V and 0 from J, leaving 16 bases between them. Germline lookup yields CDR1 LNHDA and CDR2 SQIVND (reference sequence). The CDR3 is CASARRDTSTDTQYF. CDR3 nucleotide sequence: TGTGCCAGCGCCCGCCGGGACACCAGCACAGATACGCAGTATTTT.

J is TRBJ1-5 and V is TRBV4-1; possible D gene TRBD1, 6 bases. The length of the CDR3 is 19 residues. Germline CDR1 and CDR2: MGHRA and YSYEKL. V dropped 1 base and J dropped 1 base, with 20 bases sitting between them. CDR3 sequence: CASSQANRGGGISNQPQHF. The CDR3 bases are TGCGCCAGCAGCCAAGCAAATAGGGGGGGAGGCATCAGCAATCAGCCCCAGCATTTT.

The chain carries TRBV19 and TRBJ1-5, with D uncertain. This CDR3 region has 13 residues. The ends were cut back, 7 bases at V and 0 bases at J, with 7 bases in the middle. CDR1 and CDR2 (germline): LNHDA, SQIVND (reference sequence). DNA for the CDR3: TGTGCCAGTAATCCTTATAGCAATCAGCCCCAGCATTTT. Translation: CASNPYSNQPQHF. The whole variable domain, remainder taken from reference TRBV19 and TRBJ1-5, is DGGITQSPKYLFRKEGQNVTLSCEQNLNHDAMYWYRQDPGQGLRLIYYSQIVNDFQKGDIAEGYSVSREKKESFPLTVTSAQKNPTAFYLCASNPYSNQPQHFGDGTRLSIL.

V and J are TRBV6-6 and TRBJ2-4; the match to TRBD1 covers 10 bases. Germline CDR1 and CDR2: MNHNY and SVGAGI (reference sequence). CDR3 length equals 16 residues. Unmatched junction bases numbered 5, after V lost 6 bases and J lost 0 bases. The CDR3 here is CASSFDRGLAKNIQYF. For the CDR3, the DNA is TGTGCCAGCAGCTTCGACAGGGGGCTAGCCAAAAACATTCAGTACTTC.

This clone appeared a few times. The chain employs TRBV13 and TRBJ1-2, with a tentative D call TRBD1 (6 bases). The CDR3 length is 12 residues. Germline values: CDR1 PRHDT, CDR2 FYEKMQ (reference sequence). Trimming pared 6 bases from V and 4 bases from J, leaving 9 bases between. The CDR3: CASRRQVYGYTF. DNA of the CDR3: TGTGCCAGCAGGCGACAGGTCTATGGCTACACCTTC.

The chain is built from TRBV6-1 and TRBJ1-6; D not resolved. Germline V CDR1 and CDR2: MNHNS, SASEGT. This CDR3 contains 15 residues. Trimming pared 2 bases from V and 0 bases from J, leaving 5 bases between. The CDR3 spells CASSETGSYNSPLHF. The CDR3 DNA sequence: TGTGCCAGCAGTGAAACGGGCTCCTATAATTCACCCCTCCACTTT.

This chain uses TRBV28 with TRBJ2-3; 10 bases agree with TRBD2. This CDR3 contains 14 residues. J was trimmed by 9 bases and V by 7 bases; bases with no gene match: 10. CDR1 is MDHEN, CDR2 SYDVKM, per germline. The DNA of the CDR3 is TGTGCCAGCACCCTCGCTAGCGGGAGTGGAACGCAGTATTTT. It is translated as CASTLASGSGTQYF.